One T cell receptor beta chain is described in this entry. Antigen specificity is unknown. The junction differs from germline at one of its ends, possibly a read error. This sample was included in a study of vaccination and CD4 T cells after COVID-19. Noted treatment: roughly 11-day PBMC culture with coronavirus spike peptide pools or control peptides (ViraFEST assay). On days 3 and 7, half the medium was swapped for fresh IL-2-containing medium. Germline CDR1 LNHDA, CDR2 SQIVND (reference sequence). The CDR3 covers 15 residues. Cultured CD4+ T cells had their DNA profiled by the Oncomine TCR Beta short-read assay. TCRdb re-called the PCR reads with MiXCR, one entry per CDR3 protein. Of more than 10,000 distinct CDR3 sequences listed, roughly three quarters were seen once; the top ten hold 20% to 25%.

The source material was CD4+ T cells from blood, cultured in vitro. The TCR originated in a human donor who had recovered from COVID-19. J is TRBJ1-5 and V is TRBV19, with 7 bases identical to TRBD1. Here the CDR3 DNA reads TGCGCCAGTTCCAGGGGGACTTTGAGCAATCAGCCCCAGCATTTT. It encodes CASSRGTLSNQPQHF. The complete variable domain, with remaining parts taken from reference TRBV19 and TRBJ1-5, reads DGGITQSPKYLFRKEGQNVTLSCEQNLNHDAMYWYRQDPGQGLRLIYYSQIVNDFQKGDIAEGYSVSREKKESFPLTVTSAQKNPTAFYLCASSRGTLSNQPQHFGDGTRLSIL.